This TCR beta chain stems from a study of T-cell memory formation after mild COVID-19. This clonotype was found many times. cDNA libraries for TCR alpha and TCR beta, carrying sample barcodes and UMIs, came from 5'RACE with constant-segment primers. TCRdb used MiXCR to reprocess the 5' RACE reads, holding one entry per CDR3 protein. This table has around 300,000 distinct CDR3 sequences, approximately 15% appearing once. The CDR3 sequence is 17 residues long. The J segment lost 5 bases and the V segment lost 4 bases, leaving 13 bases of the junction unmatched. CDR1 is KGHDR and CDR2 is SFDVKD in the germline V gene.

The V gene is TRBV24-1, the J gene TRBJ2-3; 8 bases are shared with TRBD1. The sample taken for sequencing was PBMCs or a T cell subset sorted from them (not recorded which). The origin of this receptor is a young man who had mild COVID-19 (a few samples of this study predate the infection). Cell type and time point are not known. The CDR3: CATSDPAGTGGRDTQYF. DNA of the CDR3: TGTGCCACCAGTGACCCGGCGGGGACAGGAGGTCGAGATACGCAGTATTTT.